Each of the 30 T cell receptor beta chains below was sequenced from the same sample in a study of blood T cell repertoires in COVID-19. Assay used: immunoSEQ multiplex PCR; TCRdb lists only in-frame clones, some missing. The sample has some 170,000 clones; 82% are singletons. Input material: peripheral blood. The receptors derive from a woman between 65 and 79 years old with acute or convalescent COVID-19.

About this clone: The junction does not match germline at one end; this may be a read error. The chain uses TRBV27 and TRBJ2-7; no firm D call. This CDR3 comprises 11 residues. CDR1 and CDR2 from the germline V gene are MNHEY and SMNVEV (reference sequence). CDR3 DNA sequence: TGTGCCAGCAGACTCTCCCACGAGCAGTACTTC. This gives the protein CASRLSHEQYF.

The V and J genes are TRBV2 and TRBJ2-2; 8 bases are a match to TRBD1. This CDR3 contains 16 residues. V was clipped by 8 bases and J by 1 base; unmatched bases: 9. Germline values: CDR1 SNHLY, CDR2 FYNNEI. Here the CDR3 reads CASWGQAVKNTGELFF. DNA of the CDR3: TGTGCCAGCTGGGGACAGGCGGTTAAGAACACCGGGGAGCTGTTTTTT. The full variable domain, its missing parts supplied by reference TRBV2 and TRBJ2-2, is EPEVTQTPSHQVTQMGQEVILRCVPISNHLYFYWYRQILGQKVEFLVSFYNNEISEKSEIFDDQFSVERPDGSNFTLKIRSTKLEDSAMYFCASWGQAVKNTGELFFGEGSRLTVL.

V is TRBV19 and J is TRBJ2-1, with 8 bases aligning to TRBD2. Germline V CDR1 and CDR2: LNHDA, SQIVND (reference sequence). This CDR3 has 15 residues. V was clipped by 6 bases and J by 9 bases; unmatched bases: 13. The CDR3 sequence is CASSLTSGARGEQFF. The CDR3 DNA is TGTGCCAGTAGCCTCACTAGCGGAGCCAGGGGTGAGCAGTTCTTC.

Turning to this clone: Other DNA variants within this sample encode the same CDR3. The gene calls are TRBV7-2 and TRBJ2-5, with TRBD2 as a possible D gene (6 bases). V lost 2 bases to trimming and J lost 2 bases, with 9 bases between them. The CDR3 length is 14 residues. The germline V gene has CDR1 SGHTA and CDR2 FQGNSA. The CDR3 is CASSLSRGQETQYF. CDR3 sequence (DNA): TGTGCCAGCAGCTTATCGCGGGGACAAGAGACCCAGTACTTC.

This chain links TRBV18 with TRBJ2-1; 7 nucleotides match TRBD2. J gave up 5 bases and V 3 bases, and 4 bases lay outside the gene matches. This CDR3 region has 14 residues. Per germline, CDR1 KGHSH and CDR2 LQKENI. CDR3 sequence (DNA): TGTGCCAGCTCACCCACTAGCGCTAACAATGAGCAGTTCTTC. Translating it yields CASSPTSANNEQFF.

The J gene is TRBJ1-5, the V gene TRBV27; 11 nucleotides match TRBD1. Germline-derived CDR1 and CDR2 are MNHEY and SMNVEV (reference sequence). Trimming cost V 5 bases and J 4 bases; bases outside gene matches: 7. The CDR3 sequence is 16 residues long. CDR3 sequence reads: CASSPWTGGLNQPQHF. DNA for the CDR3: TGTGCCAGCAGTCCGTGGACAGGGGGCTTGAATCAGCCCCAGCATTTT.

The CDR3 loop reads CASSVESSGNTIYF. Here the CDR3 DNA reads TGTGCCAGCAGCGTCGAGAGCTCTGGAAACACCATATATTTT. The rearrangement uses TRBV9 and TRBJ1-3; D is undetermined. Trimming left V 2 bases short and J 0 bases short, with 6 bases between. The length of the CDR3 is 14 residues. Per germline, CDR1 SGDLS and CDR2 YYNGEE.

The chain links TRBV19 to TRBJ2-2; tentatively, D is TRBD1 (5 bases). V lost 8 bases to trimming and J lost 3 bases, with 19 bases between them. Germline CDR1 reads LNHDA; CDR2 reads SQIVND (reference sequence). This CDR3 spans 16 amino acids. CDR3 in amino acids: CASYEASGWYTGELFF. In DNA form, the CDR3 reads TGTGCCAGTTATGAGGCGTCAGGGTGGTACACCGGGGAGCTGTTTTTT.

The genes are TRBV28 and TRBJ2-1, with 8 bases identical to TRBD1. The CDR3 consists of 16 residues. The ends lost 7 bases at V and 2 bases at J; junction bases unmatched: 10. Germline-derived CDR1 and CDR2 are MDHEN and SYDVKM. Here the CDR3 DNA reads TGTGCCAGCACCGCCGCAGGACAGGGCCCCTACAATGAGCAGTTCTTC. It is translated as CASTAAGQGPYNEQFF.

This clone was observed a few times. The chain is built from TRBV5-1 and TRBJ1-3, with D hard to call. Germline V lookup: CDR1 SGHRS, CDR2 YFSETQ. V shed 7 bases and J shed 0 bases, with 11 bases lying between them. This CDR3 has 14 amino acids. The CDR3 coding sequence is TGCGCCAGCGCGGCTCAGAGCTCTGGAAACACCATATATTTT. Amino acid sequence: CASAAQSSGNTIYF. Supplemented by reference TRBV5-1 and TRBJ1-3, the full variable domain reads KAGVTQTPRYLIKTRGQQVTLSCSPISGHRSVSWYQQTPGQGLQFLFEYFSETQRNKGNFPGRFSGRQFSNSRSEMNVSTLELGDSALYLCASAAQSSGNTIYFGEGSWLTVV.

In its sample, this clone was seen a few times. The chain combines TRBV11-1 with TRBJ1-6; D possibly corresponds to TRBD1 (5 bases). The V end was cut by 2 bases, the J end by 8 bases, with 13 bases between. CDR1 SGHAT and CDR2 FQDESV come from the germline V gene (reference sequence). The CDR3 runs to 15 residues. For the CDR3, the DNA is TGTGCCAGCAGCTTAAGGTTGACAGAAGATTCACCCCTCCACTTT. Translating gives CASSLRLTEDSPLHF.

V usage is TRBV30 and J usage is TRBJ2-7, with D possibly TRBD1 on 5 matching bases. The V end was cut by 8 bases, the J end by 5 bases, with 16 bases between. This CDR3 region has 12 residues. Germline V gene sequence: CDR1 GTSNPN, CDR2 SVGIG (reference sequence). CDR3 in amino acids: CAHGRGRNEQYF. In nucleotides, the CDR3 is TGTGCCCACGGAAGGGGTCGAAACGAGCAGTACTTC.

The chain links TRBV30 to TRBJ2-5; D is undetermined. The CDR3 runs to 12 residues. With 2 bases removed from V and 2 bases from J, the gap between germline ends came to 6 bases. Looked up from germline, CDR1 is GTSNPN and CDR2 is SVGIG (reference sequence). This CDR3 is CAWSSFQETQYF. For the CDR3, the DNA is TGTGCCTGGAGTAGCTTTCAAGAGACCCAGTACTTC.

The CDR3, as DNA: TGCGCCAGCAGCCAAGATTTCCAGGGGGCAGATACGCAGTATTTT. It is translated as CASSQDFQGADTQYF. V gene TRBV4-3 combines with J gene TRBJ2-3; 7 bases are shared with TRBD1. CDR1 is LGHNA, CDR2 YSLEER, per germline. There are 15 residues in the CDR3. V shed 0 bases, J shed 4 bases, and the junction held 4 bases outside the gene matches.

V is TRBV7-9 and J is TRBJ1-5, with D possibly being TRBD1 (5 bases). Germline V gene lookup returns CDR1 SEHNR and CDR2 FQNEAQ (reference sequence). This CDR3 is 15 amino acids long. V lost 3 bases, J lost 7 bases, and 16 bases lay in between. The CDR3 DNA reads TGTGCCAGCAGCTTGGGGGGGATTTACGGGCAGCCCCAGCATTTT. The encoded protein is CASSLGGIYGQPQHF.

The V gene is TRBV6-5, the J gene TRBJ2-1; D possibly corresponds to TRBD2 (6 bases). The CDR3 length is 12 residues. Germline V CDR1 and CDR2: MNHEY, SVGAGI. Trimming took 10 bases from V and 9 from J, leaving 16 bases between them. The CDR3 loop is CATSGRKGEQFF. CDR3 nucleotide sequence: TGTGCCACGTCGGGGAGGAAGGGTGAGCAGTTCTTC.

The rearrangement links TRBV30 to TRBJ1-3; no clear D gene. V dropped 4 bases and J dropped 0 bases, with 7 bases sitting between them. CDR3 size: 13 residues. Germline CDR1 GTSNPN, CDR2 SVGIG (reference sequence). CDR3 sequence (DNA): TGTGCCTGGAATGGAGGCTCTGGAAACACCATATATTTT. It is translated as CAWNGGSGNTIYF.

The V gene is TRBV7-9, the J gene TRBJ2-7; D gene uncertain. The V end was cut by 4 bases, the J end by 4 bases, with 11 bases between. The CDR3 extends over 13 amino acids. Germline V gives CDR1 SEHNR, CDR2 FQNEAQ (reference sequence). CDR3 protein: CASSYGAGYEQYF. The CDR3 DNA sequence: TGTGCCAGCAGCTACGGCGCAGGTTACGAGCAGTACTTC.

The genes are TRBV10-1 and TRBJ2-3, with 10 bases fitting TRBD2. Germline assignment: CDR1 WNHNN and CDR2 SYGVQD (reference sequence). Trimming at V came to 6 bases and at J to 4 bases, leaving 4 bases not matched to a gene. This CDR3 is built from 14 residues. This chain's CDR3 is CASRASGGSDTQYF. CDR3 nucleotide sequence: TGCGCCAGCAGGGCTAGCGGGGGCTCAGATACGCAGTATTTT.

The CDR3 reads CAWGRIHNTDTQYF. For the CDR3, the DNA is TGTGCCTGGGGAAGAATCCACAACACAGATACGCAGTATTTT. This chain links TRBV30 with TRBJ2-3; no definite D call. In germline, CDR1 is GTSNPN, CDR2 SVGIG (reference sequence). V shed 5 bases and J shed 2 bases, with 14 bases lying between them. The CDR3 loop spans 14 amino acids.

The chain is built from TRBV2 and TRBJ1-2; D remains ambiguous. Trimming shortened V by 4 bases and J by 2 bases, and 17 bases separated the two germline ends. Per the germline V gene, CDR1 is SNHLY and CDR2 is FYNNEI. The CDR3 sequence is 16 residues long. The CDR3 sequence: CASSGTRPDKNYGYTF. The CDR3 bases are TGTGCCAGCAGTGGAACCCGACCTGACAAGAACTATGGCTACACCTTC.

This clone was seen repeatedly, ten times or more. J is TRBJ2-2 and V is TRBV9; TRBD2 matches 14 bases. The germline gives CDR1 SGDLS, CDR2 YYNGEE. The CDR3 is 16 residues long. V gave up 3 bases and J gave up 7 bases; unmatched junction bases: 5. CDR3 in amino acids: CASSARLAGGHGELFF. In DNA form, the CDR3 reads TGTGCCAGCAGCGCCCGACTAGCGGGAGGGCACGGGGAGCTGTTTTTT.

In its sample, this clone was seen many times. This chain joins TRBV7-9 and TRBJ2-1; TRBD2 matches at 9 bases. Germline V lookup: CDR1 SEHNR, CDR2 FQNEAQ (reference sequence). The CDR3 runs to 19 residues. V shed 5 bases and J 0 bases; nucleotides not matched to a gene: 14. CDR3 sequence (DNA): TGTGCCAGCAGCCGCAAAGTTAGCGGGGGAACCTTCTCCTACAATGAGCAGTTCTTC. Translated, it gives CASSRKVSGGTFSYNEQFF.

CDR3 DNA sequence: TGTGCCAGCAGCTCGCAGGCCACGTCAGATACGCAGTATTTT. Encoded protein: CASSSQATSDTQYF. V is TRBV7-9 and J is TRBJ2-3; no firm D call. The germline V gene encodes CDR1 SEHNR and CDR2 FQNEAQ (reference sequence). V was trimmed by 4 bases and J by 4 bases, leaving 12 bases between them. The CDR3 is made up of 14 amino acids.

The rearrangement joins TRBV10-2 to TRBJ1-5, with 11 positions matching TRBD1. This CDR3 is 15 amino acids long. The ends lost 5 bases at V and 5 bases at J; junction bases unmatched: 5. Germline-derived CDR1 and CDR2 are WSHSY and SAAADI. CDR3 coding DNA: TGCGCCAGCAGTTTTGGGACAGGGGGTGATCAGCCCCAGCATTTT. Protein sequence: CASSFGTGGDQPQHF.

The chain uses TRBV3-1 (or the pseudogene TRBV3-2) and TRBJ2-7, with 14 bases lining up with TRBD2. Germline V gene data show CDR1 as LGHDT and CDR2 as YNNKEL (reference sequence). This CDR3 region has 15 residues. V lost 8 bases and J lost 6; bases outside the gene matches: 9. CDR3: CASPPTSGRVFEQYF. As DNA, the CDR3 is TGTGCCAGCCCGCCGACTAGCGGGAGGGTTTTCGAGCAGTACTTC.

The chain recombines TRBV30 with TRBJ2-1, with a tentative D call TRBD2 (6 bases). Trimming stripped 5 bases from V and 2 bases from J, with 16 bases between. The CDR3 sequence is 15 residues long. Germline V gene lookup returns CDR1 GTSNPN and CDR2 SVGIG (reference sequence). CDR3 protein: CAWVNPRGPYNEQFF. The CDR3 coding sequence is TGTGCCTGGGTAAACCCGCGGGGCCCCTACAATGAGCAGTTCTTC.

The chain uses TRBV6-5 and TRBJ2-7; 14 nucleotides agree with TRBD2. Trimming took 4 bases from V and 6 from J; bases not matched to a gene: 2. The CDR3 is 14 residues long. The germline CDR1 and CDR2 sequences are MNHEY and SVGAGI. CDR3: CASSWGLAGAEQYF. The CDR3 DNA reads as TGTGCCAGCAGTTGGGGACTAGCGGGAGCCGAGCAGTACTTC.

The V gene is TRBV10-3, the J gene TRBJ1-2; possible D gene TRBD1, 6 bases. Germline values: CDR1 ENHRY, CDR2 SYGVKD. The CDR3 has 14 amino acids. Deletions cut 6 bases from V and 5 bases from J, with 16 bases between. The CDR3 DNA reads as TGTGCCATCAGCCAAGAGAGGGACACTTATGGCTACACCTTC. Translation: CAISQERDTYGYTF.

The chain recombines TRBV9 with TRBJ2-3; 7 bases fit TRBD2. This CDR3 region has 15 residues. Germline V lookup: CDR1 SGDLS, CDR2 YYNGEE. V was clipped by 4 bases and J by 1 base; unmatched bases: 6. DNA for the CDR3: TGTGCCAGCAGCCTCGGGCTAGCGGGCACAGATACGCAGTATTTT. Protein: CASSLGLAGTDTQYF.